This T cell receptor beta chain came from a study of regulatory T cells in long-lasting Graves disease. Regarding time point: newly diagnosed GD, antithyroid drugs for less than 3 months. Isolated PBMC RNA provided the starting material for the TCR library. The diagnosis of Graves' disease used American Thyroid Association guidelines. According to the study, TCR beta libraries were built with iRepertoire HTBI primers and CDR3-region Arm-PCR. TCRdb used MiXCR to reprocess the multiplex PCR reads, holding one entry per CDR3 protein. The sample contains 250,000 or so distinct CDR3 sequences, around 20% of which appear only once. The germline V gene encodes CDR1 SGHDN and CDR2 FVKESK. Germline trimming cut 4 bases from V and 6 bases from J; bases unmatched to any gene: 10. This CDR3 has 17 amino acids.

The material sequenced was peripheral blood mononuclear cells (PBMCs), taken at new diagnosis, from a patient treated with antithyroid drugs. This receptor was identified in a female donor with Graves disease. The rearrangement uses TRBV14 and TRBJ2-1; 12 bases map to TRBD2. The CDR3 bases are TGTGCCAGCAGCCTCAGGGGGCTAGCGGGAGGGCGCAATGAGCAGTTCTTC. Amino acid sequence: CASSLRGLAGGRNEQFF.